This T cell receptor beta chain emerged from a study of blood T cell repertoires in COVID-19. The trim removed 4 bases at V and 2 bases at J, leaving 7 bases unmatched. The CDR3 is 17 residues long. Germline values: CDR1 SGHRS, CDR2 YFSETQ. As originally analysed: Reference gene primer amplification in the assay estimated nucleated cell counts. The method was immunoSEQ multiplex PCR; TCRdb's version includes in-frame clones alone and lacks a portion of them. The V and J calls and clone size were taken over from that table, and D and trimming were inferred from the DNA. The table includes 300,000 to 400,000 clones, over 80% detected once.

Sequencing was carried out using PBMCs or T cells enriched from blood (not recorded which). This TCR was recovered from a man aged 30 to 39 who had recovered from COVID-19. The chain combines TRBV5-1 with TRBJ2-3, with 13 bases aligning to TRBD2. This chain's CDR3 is CASSQLAGGQATDTQYF. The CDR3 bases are TGCGCCAGCAGCCAACTAGCGGGGGGGCAGGCCACAGATACGCAGTATTTT.